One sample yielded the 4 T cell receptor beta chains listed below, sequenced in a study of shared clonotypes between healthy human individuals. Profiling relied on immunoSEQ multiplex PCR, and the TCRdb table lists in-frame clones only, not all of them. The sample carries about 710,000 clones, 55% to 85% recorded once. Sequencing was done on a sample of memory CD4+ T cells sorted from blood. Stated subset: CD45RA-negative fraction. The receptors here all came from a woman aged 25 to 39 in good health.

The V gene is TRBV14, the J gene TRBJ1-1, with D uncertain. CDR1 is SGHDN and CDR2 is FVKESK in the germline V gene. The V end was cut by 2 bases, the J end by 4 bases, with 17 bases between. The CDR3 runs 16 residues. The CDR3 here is CASSQWRRNAATEAFF. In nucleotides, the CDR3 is TGTGCCAGCAGCCAATGGCGGCGTAACGCGGCCACTGAAGCTTTCTTT.

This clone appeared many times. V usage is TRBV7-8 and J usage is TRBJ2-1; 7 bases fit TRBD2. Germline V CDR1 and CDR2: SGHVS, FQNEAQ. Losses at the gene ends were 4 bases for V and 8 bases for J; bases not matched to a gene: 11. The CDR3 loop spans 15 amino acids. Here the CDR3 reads CASSSNTGGFDEQFF. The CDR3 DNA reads TGTGCCAGCAGCTCTAACACGGGAGGATTTGATGAGCAGTTCTTC.

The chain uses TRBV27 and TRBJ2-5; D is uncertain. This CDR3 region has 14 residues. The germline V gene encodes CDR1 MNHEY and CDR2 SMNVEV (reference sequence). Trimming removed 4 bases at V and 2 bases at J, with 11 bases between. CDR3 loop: CASSWAGLQETQYF. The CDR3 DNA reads TGTGCCAGCAGTTGGGCTGGCCTTCAAGAGACCCAGTACTTC.

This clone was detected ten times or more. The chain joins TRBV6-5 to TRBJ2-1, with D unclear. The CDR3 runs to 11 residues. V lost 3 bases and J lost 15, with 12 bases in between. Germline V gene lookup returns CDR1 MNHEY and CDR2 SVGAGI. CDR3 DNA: TGTGCCAGCAGTTATAGGTCTGGGTGGTTCTTC. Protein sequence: CASSYRSGWFF.